This entry lists 5 T cell receptor beta chains sequenced from one sample in a study of blood T cell repertoires in COVID-19. The data were produced by immunoSEQ multiplex PCR, yet TCRdb's version contains in-frame clones alone and is incomplete. The data hold hundreds of thousands of clones, with roughly 85% observed a single time. The sample comprised peripheral blood. These receptors all stem from a woman in her 30s with active or convalescent COVID-19.

This chain links TRBV30 with TRBJ2-3, with D hard to call. V lost 0 bases and J 6 bases, leaving 4 bases between the germline ends. Germline CDR1 is GTSNPN and CDR2 is SVGIG (reference sequence). CDR3 size: 11 residues. The CDR3 coding sequence is TGTGCCTGGAGTGTCTCGGATACGCAGTATTTT. It encodes CAWSVSDTQYF.

J is TRBJ2-5 and V is TRBV10-2; TRBD2 agrees at 11 bases. There are 15 residues in the CDR3. CDR1 and CDR2 from the germline V gene are WSHSY and SAAADI. Trimming at V came to 4 bases and at J to 4 bases, leaving 5 bases not matched to a gene. CDR3 bases: TGCGCCAGCAGTGTAGCGGGAGGGGGTAGAGAGACCCAGTACTTC. Translating it yields CASSVAGGGRETQYF.

This chain joins TRBV20-1 and TRBJ1-1; D remains ambiguous. This CDR3 contains 9 residues. The germline gives CDR1 DFQATT, CDR2 SNEGSKA (reference sequence). Trimming removed 6 bases from V and 6 bases from J, with 5 bases in between. The DNA for the CDR3 is TGCAGTGCGGGCTCTGAAGCTTTCTTT. Protein product: CSAGSEAFF.

The rearrangement links TRBV9 to TRBJ2-5; 7 bases match TRBD2. CDR3 size: 13 residues. Germline assignment: CDR1 SGDLS and CDR2 YYNGEE. With 2 bases clipped from V and 4 bases from J, the junction kept 2 bases outside the gene matches. CDR3 amino acids: CASSVREGETQYF. Here the CDR3 DNA reads TGTGCCAGCAGCGTGAGGGAGGGAGAGACCCAGTACTTC.

The chain combines TRBV29-1 with TRBJ2-5; the match to TRBD2 covers 8 bases. The CDR3 has 14 amino acids. CDR1 SQVTM and CDR2 ANQGSEA come from the germline V gene. The V and J ends lost 0 bases and 9 bases, in that order; junction bases with no gene match: 9. DNA of the CDR3: TGCAGCGTTGAAGACCGAGGGACTAGTCCGGCCCAGTACTTC. This sequence encodes CSVEDRGTSPAQYF. Together with reference TRBV29-1 and TRBJ2-5, the CDR3 gives the full variable domain: SAVISQKPSRDICQRGTSLTIQCQVDSQVTMMFWYRQQPGQSLTLIATANQGSEATYESGFVIDKFPISRPNLTFSTLTVSNMSPEDSSIYLCSVEDRGTSPAQYFGPGTRLLVL.